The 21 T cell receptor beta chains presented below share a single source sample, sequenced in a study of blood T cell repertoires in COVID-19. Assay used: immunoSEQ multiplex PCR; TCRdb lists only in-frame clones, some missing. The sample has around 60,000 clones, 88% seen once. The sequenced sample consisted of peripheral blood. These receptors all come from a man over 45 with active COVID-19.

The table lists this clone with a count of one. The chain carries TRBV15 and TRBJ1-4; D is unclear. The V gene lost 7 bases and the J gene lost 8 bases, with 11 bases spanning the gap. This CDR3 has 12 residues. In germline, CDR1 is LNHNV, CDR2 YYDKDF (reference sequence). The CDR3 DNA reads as TGTGCCACCACGCGTCGTAGCGAAAAACTGTTTTTT. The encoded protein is CATTRRSEKLFF.

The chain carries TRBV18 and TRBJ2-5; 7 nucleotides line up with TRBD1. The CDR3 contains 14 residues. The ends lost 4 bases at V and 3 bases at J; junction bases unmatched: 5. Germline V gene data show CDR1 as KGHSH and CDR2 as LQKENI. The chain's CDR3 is CASSQTGPKETQYF. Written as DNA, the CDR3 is TGTGCCAGCTCACAGACAGGGCCTAAAGAGACCCAGTACTTC.

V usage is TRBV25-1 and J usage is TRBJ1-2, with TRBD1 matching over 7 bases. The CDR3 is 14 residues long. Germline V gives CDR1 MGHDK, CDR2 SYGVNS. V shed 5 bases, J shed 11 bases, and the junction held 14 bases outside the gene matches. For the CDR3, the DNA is TGTGCCAGCAGTCCCACCGGGACCGAACAGGGGTACACCTTC. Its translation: CASSPTGTEQGYTF.

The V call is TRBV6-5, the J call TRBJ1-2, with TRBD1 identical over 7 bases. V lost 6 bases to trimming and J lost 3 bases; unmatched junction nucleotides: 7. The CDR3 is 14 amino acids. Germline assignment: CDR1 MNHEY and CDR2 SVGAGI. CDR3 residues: CASRRQGGHYGYTF. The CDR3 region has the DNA TGTGCCAGCAGAAGACAGGGCGGTCACTATGGCTACACCTTC.

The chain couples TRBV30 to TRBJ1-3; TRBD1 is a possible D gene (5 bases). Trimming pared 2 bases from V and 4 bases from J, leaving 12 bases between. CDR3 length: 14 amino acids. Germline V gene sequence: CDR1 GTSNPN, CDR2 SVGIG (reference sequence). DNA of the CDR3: TGTGCCTGGAGTCAAGGAAAGGGGGGAAACACCATATATTTT. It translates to CAWSQGKGGNTIYF.

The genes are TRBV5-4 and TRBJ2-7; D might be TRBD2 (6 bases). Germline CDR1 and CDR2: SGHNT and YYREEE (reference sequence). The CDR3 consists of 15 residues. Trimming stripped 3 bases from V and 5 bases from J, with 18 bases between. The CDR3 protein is CASSWPFTSLNEQYF. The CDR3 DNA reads TGTGCCAGCAGCTGGCCATTCACTAGCCTGAACGAGCAGTACTTC.

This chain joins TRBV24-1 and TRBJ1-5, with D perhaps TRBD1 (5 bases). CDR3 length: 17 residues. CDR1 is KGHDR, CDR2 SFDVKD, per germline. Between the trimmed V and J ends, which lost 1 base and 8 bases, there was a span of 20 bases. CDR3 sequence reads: CATSDFGRQFFVEPQHF. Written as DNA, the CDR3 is TGTGCCACCAGTGATTTCGGTCGACAGTTTTTCGTCGAGCCCCAGCATTTT.

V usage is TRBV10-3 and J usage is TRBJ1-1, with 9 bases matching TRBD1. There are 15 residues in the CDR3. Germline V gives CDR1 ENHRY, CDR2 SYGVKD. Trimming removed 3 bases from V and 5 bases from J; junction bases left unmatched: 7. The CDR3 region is CAISEQGARSTEAFF. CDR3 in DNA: TGTGCCATCAGTGAACAGGGGGCGCGAAGTACTGAAGCTTTCTTT.

As DNA, the CDR3 is TGTGCCAGCAGCTTTTCTCGGACAGCCCGTGAGCGAGCTTTCTTT. Amino acid sequence: CASSFSRTARERAFF. The chain employs TRBV5-6 and TRBJ1-1, with D tentatively TRBD1 (6 bases). This CDR3 has 15 residues. Trimming removed 2 bases at V and 10 bases at J, with 21 bases between. Looked up from germline, CDR1 is SGHDT and CDR2 is YYEEEE.

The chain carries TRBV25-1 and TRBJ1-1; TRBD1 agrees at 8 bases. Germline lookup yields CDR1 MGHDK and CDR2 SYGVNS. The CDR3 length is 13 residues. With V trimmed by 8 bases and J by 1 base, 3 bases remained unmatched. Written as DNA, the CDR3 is TGTGCCAGCTCGACAGGGGAGAACACTGAAGCTTTCTTT. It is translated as CASSTGENTEAFF.

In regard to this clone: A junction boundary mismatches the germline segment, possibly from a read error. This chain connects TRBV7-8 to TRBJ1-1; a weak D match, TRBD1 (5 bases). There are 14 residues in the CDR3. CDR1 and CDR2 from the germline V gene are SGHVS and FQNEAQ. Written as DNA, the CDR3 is TGTGCCAGCAGCTTAGCGCGGGGGAACGCTGAAGCTTTCTTT. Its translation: CASSLARGNAEAFF.

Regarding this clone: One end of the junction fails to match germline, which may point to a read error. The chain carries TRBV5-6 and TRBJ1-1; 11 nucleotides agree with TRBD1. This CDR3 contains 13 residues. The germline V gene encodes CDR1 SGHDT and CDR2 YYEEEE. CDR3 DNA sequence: TGTGCCAGCACCTTGGGACAGGGGGCTGAAGCTTTCTTT. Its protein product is CASTLGQGAEAFF.

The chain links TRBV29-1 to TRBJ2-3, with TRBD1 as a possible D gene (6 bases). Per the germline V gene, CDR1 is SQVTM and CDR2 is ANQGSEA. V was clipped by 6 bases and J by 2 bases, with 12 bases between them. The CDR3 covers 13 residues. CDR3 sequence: CSVRGIHTDTQYF. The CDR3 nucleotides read TGCAGCGTCAGGGGTATACACACAGATACGCAGTATTTT.

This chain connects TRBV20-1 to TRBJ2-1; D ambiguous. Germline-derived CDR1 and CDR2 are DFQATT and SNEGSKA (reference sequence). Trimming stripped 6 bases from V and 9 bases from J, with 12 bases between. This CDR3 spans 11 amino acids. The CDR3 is CSAWVGLEQFF. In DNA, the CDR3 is TGCAGTGCCTGGGTTGGGCTTGAGCAGTTCTTC.

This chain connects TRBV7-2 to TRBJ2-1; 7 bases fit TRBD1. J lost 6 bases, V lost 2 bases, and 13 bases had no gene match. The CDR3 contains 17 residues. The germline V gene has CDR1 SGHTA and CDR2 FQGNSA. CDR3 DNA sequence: TGTGCCAGCAGCTTAACACAGGGGTCTGGCGGAGGCAATGAGCAGTTCTTC. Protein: CASSLTQGSGGGNEQFF.

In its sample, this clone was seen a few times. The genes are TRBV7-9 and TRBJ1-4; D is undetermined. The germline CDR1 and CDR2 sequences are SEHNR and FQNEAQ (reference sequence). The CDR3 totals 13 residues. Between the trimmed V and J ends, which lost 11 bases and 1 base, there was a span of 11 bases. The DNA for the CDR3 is TGTGCCGGTGCCCGGGAAACTAATGAAAAACTGTTTTTT. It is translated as CAGARETNEKLFF.

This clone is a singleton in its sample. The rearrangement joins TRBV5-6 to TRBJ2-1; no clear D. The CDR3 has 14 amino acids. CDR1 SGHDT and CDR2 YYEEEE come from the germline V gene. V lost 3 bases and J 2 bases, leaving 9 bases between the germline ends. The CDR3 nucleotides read TGTGCCAGCAGCTCCGAGCTAACCTACAATGAGCAGTTCTTC. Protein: CASSSELTYNEQFF.

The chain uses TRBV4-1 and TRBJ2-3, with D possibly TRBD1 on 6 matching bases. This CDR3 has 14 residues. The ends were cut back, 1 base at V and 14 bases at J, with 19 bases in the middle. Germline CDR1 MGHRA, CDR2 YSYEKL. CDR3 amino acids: CASSQGSWTASLYF. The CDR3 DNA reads TGCGCCAGCAGCCAAGGGTCATGGACAGCGTCGCTGTATTTT.

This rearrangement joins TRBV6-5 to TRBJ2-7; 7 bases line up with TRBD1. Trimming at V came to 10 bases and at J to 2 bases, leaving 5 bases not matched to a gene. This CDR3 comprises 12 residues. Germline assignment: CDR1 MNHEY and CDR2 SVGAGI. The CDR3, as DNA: TGTGCCACAAGACAGGGACCCTACGAGCAGTACTTC. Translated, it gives CATRQGPYEQYF.

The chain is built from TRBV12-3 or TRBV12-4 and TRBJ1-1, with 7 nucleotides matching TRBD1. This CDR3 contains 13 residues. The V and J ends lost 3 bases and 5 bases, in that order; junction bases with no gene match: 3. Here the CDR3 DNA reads TGTGCCAGCAGTTTTAGGGGGCGGACTGAAGCTTTCTTT. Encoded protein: CASSFRGRTEAFF.

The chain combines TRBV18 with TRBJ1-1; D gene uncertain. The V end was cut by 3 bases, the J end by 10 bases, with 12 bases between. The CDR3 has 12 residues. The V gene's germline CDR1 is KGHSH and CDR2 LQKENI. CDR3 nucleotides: TGTGCCAGCTCACCCGAGGGTCGGGCAGCTTTCTTT. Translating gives CASSPEGRAAFF.